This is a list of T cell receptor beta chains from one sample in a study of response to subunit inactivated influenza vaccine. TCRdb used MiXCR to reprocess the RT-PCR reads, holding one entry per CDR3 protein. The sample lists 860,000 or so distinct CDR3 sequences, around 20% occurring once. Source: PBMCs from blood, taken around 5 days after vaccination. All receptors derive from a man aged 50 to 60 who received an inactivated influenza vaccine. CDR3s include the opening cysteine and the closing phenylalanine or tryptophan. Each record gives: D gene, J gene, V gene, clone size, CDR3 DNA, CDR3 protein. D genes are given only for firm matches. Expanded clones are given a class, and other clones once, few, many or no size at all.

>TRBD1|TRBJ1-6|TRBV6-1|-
TGTGCCAGCAGCCCTGGGACAGGGGTTGGAAACAATTCACCCCTCCACTTT
CASSPGTGVGNNSPLHF
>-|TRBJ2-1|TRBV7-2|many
TGTGCCAGCAGTTTCAGGGGCTCCTACAATGAGCAGTTCTTC
CASSFRGSYNEQFF
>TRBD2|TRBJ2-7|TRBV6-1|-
TGTGCCAGCAGCCCAGTCCCAGCGGGAGAAAGCGAGCAGTACTTC
CASSPVPAGESEQYF
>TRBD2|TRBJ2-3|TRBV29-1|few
TGCAGCTCGGGACTAGCGGGAGGGCCGATCACAGATACGCAGTATTTT
CSSGLAGGPITDTQYF
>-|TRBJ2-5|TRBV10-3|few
TGTGCCATCAGTGACCGCTGGGACGGAAGAGAAGAGACCCAGTACTTC
CAISDRWDGREETQYF
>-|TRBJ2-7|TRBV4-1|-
TGCGCCAGCAGCCAAGGGGCAGGGACCGACGAGCAGTACTTC
CASSQGAGTDEQYF
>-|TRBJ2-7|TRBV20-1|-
TGCAGTGCTAGAGAATGGGGTCAGGAGCAGTACTTC
CSAREWGQEQYF
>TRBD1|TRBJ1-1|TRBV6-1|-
TGTGCCAGCAGATCAGGCGGGGGGGGACAGGGGAGACGTACTGAAGCTTTCTTT
CASRSGGGGQGRRTEAFF
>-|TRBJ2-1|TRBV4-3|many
TGCGCCAGCAGCCAAGAAACGGCCTACTACAATGAGCAGTTCTTC
CASSQETAYYNEQFF
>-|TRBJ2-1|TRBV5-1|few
TGCGCCAGCAGCTTGGCCGTCCAAAGCTCCTACAATGAGCAGTTCTTC
CASSLAVQSSYNEQFF
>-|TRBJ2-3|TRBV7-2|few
TGTGCCAGCAGCTTAGGGTGGGGCGGGCCGAGCACAGATACGCAGTATTTT
CASSLGWGGPSTDTQYF
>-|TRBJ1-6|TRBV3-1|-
TGTGCCAGCAGCCAAGGAGGGCCCCTCCACTTT
CASSQGGPLHF
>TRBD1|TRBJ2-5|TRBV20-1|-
TGCAGTGCTACTCGGACAGGGGGCGAAAAGTACTTC
CSATRTGGEKYF
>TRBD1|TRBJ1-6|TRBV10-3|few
TGTGCCATAACAGGGGATAGGAATTCACCCCTCCACTTT
CAITGDRNSPLHF
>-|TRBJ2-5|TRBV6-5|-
TGTGCCAGCAGTTACTCGACAACGCGGGAGACCCAGTACTTC
CASSYSTTRETQYF
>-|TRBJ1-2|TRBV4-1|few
TGCGCCAGCAGCCAAGAAGCAACGGTCGGCTATGGCTACACCTTC
CASSQEATVGYGYTF
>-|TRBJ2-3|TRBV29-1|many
TGCAGCGTCACGGGACCCTTTAGCACAGATACGCAGTATTTT
CSVTGPFSTDTQYF
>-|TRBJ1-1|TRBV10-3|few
TGTGCCATCAGTGAGGGGAAGGGGCAGGCCACTGAAGCTTTCTTT
CAISEGKGQATEAFF
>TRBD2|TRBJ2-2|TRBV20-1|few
TGCAGTGCTAGTAAAGGGACTAGCGGGACTGGATTCGGGGAGCTGTTTTTT
CSASKGTSGTGFGELFF
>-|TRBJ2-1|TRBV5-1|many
TGCGCCAGCAGCAACGACAATGAGCAGTTCTTC
CASSNDNEQFF
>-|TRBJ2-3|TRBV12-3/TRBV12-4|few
TGTGCCAGCAGTTTAGCGAGCGGCTTTAGCACAGATACGCAGTATTTT
CASSLASGFSTDTQYF
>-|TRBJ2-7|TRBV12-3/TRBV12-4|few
TGTGCCAGCAGTAAAATGGCTCTGGATGGCGAGCGGTACTTC
CASSKMALDGERYF
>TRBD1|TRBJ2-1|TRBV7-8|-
TGTGCCAGCAGCTTAAGACCGGGACAGGAATTTAACAATGAGCAGTTCTTC
CASSLRPGQEFNNEQFF
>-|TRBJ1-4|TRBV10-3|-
TGTGCCATCAGTGGGACCGCAACTAATGAAAAACTGTTTTTT
CAISGTATNEKLFF
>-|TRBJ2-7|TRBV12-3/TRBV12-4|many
TGTGCCAGCAGTTCGCAACTAGTACGGCTGTACTTC
CASSSQLVRLYF
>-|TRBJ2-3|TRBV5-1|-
TGCGCCAGCAGCTTGGAGAGGCCAGATACGCAGTATTTT
CASSLERPDTQYF
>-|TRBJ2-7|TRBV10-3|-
TGTGCCATCAGGGGGGACTTAGTTGGCGAGCAGTACTTC
CAIRGDLVGEQYF
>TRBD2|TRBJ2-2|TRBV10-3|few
TGTGCCATCAGTGAGGCGACTAGCGGGTACACCGGGGAGCTGTTTTTT
CAISEATSGYTGELFF
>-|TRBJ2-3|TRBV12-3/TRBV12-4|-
TGTGCCAGCAGTCCCTTTCTCACGACAGGTTCTCATCAGTATACGCAGTATTTT
CASSPFLTTGSHQYTQYF
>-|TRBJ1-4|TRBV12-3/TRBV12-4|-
TGTGCCAGCAGTTTCCCAGGGATTAATGAAAAACTGTTTTTT
CASSFPGINEKLFF
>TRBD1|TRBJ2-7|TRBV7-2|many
TGTGCCAGCAGCAGAAGGACAGGGGGGGCCTACGAGCAGTACTTC
CASSRRTGGAYEQYF
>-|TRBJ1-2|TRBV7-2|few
TGTGCCAGCATCTTGGACGGGAACTATGGCTACACCTTC
CASILDGNYGYTF
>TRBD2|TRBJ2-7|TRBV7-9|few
TGTGCCAGCAGCTTAGGTGGTAGCGGGAGTTCCTACGAGCAGTACTTC
CASSLGGSGSSYEQYF
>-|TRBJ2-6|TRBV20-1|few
TGCAGTGCGAAGACTGGCCTCGCTGGGGCCAACGTCCTGACTTTC
CSAKTGLAGANVLTF
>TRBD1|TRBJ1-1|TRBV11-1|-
TGTGCCAGCAGCTTCCGGGACAGAAAAGCTTTCTTT
CASSFRDRKAFF
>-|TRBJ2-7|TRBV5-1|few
TGCGCCAGCAGCTTGAGGGAGGCGGACTACGAGCAGTACTTC
CASSLREADYEQYF
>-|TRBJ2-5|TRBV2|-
TGTGCCAGCAGCGTAAACCGGGAGCCACAAGAGACCCAGTACTTC
CASSVNREPQETQYF
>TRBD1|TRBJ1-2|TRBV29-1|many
TGCAGCGGGACCGACAGGGCATCTGGCTACACCTTC
CSGTDRASGYTF
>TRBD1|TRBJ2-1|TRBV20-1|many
TGCAGTGCTAGTGGGACAGGGGTTTCCTACAATGAGCAGTTCTTC
CSASGTGVSYNEQFF
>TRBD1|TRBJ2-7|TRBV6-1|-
TGTGCCAGCAGTGATCCGGGACAGGGGACCTACGAGCAGTACTTC
CASSDPGQGTYEQYF
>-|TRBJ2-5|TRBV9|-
TGTGCCAGCAGCGTAGGACAGCTCCAAGAGACCCAGTACTTC
CASSVGQLQETQYF
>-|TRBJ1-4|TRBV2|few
TGTGCCAGCAGTGAGGGCAGGGTCGGCGGAAAACTGTTTTTT
CASSEGRVGGKLFF
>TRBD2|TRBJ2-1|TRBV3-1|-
TGTGCCAGCAGCCCGACTAGCGGGGGGGGTTACAATGAGCAGTTCTTC
CASSPTSGGGYNEQFF